This note documents a single TCR beta chain sequence. Assay used: immunoSEQ multiplex PCR; TCRdb lists only in-frame clones, some missing. This table holds 140,000 or so clones, 70% to 80% found once. The sample originates from a study of blood T cell repertoires in COVID-19. About the research overall: Italy, Spain and the United States were the sources of the convalescent and acute COVID-19 samples.

Seattle enrolled patients during active infection and tracked them longitudinally. The TCR was taken from a woman between 65 and 79 years old with COVID-19, enrolled during active disease. The sequenced sample was peripheral blood.

CDR3 nucleotides: TGCGCCAGCAAAGCGGGGGGGCGAGACGGGGAGCTGTTTTTT. Translated: CASKAGGRDGELFF. The V gene is TRBV4-1, the J gene TRBJ2-2, with TRBD2 matching 10 bases. The CDR3 is 14 amino acids. With V trimmed by 7 bases and J by 7 bases, 6 bases remained unmatched. CDR1 and CDR2 (germline): MGHRA, YSYEKL.